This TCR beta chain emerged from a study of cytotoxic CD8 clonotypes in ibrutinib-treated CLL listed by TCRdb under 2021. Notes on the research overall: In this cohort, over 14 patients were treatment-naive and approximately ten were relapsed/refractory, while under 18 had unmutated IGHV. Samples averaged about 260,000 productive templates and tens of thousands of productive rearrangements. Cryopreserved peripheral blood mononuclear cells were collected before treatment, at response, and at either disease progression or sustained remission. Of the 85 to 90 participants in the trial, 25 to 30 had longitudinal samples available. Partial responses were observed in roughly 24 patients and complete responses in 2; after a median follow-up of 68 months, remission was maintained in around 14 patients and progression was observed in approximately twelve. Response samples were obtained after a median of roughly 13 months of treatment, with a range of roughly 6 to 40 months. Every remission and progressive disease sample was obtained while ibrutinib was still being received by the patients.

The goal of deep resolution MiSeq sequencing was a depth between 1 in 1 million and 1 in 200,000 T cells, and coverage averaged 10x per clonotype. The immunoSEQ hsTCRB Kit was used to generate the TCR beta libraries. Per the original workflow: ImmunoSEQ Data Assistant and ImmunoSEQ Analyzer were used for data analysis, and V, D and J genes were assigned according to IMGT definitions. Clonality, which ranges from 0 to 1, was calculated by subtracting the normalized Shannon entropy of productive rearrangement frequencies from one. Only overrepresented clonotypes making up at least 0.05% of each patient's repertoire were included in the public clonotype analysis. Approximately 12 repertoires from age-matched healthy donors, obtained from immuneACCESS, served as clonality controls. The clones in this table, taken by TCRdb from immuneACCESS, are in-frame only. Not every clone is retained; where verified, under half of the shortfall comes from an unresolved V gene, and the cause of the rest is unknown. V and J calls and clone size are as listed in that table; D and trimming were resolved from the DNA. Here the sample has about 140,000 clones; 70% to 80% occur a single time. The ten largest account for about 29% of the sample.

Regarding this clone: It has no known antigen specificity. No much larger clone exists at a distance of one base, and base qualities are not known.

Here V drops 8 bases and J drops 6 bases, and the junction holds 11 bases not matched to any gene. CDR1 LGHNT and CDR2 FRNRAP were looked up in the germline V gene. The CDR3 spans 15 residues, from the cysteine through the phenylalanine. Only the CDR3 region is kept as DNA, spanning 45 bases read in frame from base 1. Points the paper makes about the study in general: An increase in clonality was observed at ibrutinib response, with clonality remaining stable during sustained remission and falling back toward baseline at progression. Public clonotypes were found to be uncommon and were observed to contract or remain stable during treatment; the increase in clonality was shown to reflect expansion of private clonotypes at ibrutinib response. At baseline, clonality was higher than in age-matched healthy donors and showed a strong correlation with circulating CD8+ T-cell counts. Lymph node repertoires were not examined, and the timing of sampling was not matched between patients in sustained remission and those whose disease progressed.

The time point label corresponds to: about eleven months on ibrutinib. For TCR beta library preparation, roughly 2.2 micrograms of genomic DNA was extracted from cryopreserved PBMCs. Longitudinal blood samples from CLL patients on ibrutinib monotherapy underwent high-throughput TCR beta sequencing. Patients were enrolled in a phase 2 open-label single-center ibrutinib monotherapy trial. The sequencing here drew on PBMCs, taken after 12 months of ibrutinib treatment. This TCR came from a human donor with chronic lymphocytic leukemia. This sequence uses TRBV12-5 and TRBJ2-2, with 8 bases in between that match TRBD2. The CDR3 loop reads CASRTERGPPGELFF. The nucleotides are TGTGCTAGTCGGACGGAGCGGGGGCCGCCCGGGGAGCTGTTTTTT.